Below are 24 T cell receptor beta chains sequenced from a single sample in a study of shared clonotypes between healthy human individuals. The data were produced by immunoSEQ multiplex PCR, yet TCRdb's version contains in-frame clones alone and is incomplete. The top ten clones hold 24% of a sample with some 800,000 clones, 90% to 95% of them seen once. Naive CD8 cells were CD45RO-negative, positively selected for CCR7, excluding terminally differentiated effector memory CD45RA+ cells. The sequenced sample was naive CD8+ T cells sorted from blood. These receptors all stem from a man younger than 40 in good health.

The chain joins TRBV9 to TRBJ1-1; D not certain. The CDR3 is made up of 16 amino acids. Trimming took off 4 bases at V and 1 base at J, with 17 bases between the two ends. Germline loops: CDR1 SGDLS, CDR2 YYNGEE. The CDR3 region is CASSLRPGRENTEAFF. The CDR3 DNA reads as TGTGCCAGCAGCCTTCGGCCCGGACGGGAGAACACTGAAGCTTTCTTT.

The J gene is TRBJ2-6, the V gene TRBV2; D remains unclear. The CDR3 runs 15 residues. In germline, CDR1 is SNHLY, CDR2 FYNNEI. The V end lost 6 bases, the J end lost 0 bases, and 9 bases lay between the germline ends. The CDR3 bases are TGTGCCAGCAGGGACGCCTACTCTGGGGCCAACGTCCTGACTTTC. Translation: CASRDAYSGANVLTF.

This clone was seen just once. The chain links TRBV4-1 to TRBJ2-7; weak D call: TRBD2 (5 bases). The CDR3 is 15 residues long. V was cut by 2 bases and J by 2 bases, with 13 bases left in between. The germline V gene has CDR1 MGHRA and CDR2 YSYEKL. DNA for the CDR3: TGCGCCAGCAGCCAATCCCCCGGGGAAGCCTACGAGCAGTACTTC. Translating it yields CASSQSPGEAYEQYF.

This chain connects TRBV14 to TRBJ2-7; D remains ambiguous. The CDR3 has 15 residues. The V gene lost 2 bases and the J gene lost 3 bases, with 14 bases spanning the gap. Germline loops: CDR1 SGHDN, CDR2 FVKESK. CDR3 residues: CASSQNNYRGYEQYF. CDR3 DNA: TGTGCCAGCAGCCAAAATAACTACCGAGGCTACGAGCAGTACTTC.

V gene TRBV7-6 combines with J gene TRBJ2-6; D is possibly TRBD1 (5 bases). This CDR3 comprises 18 residues. V lost 4 bases and J lost 1, with 17 bases in between. The germline gives CDR1 SGHVS, CDR2 FNYEAQ. This chain's CDR3 is CASSSRGERLSGANVLTF. The CDR3 DNA sequence: TGTGCCAGCAGCTCAAGGGGTGAGAGGTTGTCTGGGGCCAACGTCCTGACTTTC.

V gene TRBV5-4 combines with J gene TRBJ2-7; 9 nucleotides line up with TRBD1. This CDR3 region has 14 residues. CDR1 SGHNT and CDR2 YYREEE come from the germline V gene (reference sequence). J was trimmed by 4 bases and V by 4 bases; bases with no gene match: 6. This chain's CDR3 is CASSVDRGGYEQYF. The CDR3, as DNA: TGTGCCAGCAGCGTGGACAGGGGTGGGTACGAGCAGTACTTC.

The chain is built from TRBV21-1 and TRBJ2-7; the listed D gene, TRBD2, was not tested against the DNA. TRBV21-1 is deemed a pseudogene. The length of the CDR3 is 16 residues. This chain's CDR3 is CASSKTSQLSLYEQYF. In DNA, the CDR3 is TGTGCCAGCAGCAAAACCTCTCAATTAAGCCTTTACGAGCAGTACTTC.

V and J are TRBV7-2 and TRBJ2-4; D may match TRBD1 or TRBD2 (5 bases each). The CDR3 runs 16 residues. Trimming cost V 3 bases and J 1 base, with 13 bases left between them. Germline V CDR1 and CDR2: SGHTA, FQGNSA. DNA for the CDR3: TGTGCCAGCAGCTTCAGGGAGCCCCAGGCCAAAAACATTCAGTACTTC. Its protein product is CASSFREPQAKNIQYF.

The chain joins TRBV5-6 to TRBJ2-1; D remains ambiguous. This CDR3 contains 12 residues. V was clipped by 0 bases and J by 9 bases, with 7 bases between them. Looked up from germline, CDR1 is SGHDT and CDR2 is YYEEEE. In DNA form, the CDR3 reads TGTGCCAGCAGCTTGGTAGAAGGTGAGCAGTTCTTC. This translates into CASSLVEGEQFF.

The DNA of the CDR3 is TGTGCCAGCAGTTTCGACAGTTACTCCTACAATGAGCAGTTCTTC. This encodes CASSFDSYSYNEQFF. V gene TRBV27 combines with J gene TRBJ2-1; the D gene is possibly TRBD1 (5 bases). Germline V lookup: CDR1 MNHEY, CDR2 SMNVEV (reference sequence). Between the trimmed V and J ends, which lost 3 bases and 0 bases, there was a span of 9 bases. The CDR3 has 15 residues.

The chain carries TRBV27 and TRBJ1-5; a weak D match, TRBD1 (6 bases). The germline V gene encodes CDR1 MNHEY and CDR2 SMNVEV (reference sequence). The CDR3 extends over 13 amino acids. V was trimmed by 7 bases and J by 5 bases, leaving 12 bases between them. The CDR3 DNA reads as TGTGCCAGCATCGGGGGGCGCGATCAGCCCCAGCATTTT. Translating it yields CASIGGRDQPQHF.

The DNA for the CDR3 is TGTGCCAGCAGTTTTAAGACAAGCAATCAGCCCCAGCATTTT. It codes for CASSFKTSNQPQHF. The rearrangement joins TRBV6-6 to TRBJ1-5, with D hard to call. V was clipped by 4 bases and J by 1 base, with 8 bases between them. The CDR3 loop spans 14 amino acids. The germline gives CDR1 MNHNY, CDR2 SVGAGI (reference sequence).

This clone was observed a few times. The V and J genes are TRBV19 and TRBJ1-2; 7 bases are shared with TRBD1. V lost 3 bases, J lost 0 bases, and 10 bases stayed unmatched. CDR3 size: 17 residues. CDR1 is LNHDA, CDR2 SQIVND, per germline (reference sequence). For the CDR3, the DNA is TGTGCCAGTAGTATTCTAGGGGACAGTTCGGCTAACTATGGCTACACCTTC. Amino acid sequence: CASSILGDSSANYGYTF.

J is TRBJ2-1 and V is TRBV7-9; TRBD2 agrees at 9 bases. This CDR3 comprises 17 residues. Germline V gene sequence: CDR1 SEHNR, CDR2 FQNEAQ (reference sequence). V trimming: 4 bases; J trimming: 1 base; junction bases outside the gene matches: 8. The CDR3 here is CASSSSLAGASYNEQFF. The CDR3 DNA is TGTGCCAGCAGCTCTTCCTTAGCGGGAGCATCCTACAATGAGCAGTTCTTC.

This chain joins TRBV5-1 and TRBJ2-7, with D unclear. CDR3 size: 15 residues. Germline values: CDR1 SGHRS, CDR2 YFSETQ. V shed 5 bases and J shed 3 bases, with 18 bases lying between them. The CDR3 sequence: CASRFTIRPDYEQYF. Written as DNA, the CDR3 is TGCGCCAGCAGGTTTACTATCCGTCCAGACTACGAGCAGTACTTC.

In this sample, this clone turned up once. This sequence joins TRBV10-3 and TRBJ2-4; D uncertain. There are 16 residues in the CDR3. Trimming left V 4 bases short and J 5 bases short, with 18 bases between. Germline V CDR1 and CDR2: ENHRY, SYGVKD. The CDR3 protein is CAISGSAGEYQNIQYF. The CDR3 nucleotides read TGTGCCATCAGTGGGTCTGCTGGAGAGTACCAAAACATTCAGTACTTC.

The chain combines TRBV27 with TRBJ1-1; TRBD1 is a possible D gene (6 bases). Trimming left V 0 bases short and J 0 bases short, with 8 bases between. Germline lookup yields CDR1 MNHEY and CDR2 SMNVEV (reference sequence). The CDR3 contains 15 residues. In nucleotides, the CDR3 is TGTGCCAGCAGTTTATCGGGGGGCCTGAACACTGAAGCTTTCTTT. As protein: CASSLSGGLNTEAFF.

V is TRBV28 and J is TRBJ2-3, with D tentatively TRBD2 (5 bases). The V end was cut by 6 bases, the J end by 5 bases, with 15 bases between. The CDR3 runs to 14 residues. Per the germline V gene, CDR1 is MDHEN and CDR2 is SYDVKM. For the CDR3, the DNA is TGTGCCAGCAGCCCTTCGGACTGGGTAGATACGCAGTATTTT. Translation gives CASSPSDWVDTQYF.

V and J are TRBV7-9 and TRBJ2-1; 9 positions agree with TRBD2. V was clipped by 6 bases and J by 5 bases; unmatched bases: 8. This CDR3 is built from 15 residues. Per germline, CDR1 SEHNR and CDR2 FQNEAQ (reference sequence). The CDR3 DNA reads TGTGCCAGCAGTACGTCTAGCGGGAACAACAATGAGCAGTTCTTC. Translation: CASSTSSGNNNEQFF.

In nucleotides, the CDR3 is TGTGCCAGCAGCTTAGGGGCAGAAGCTCTGCAAGAGACCCAGTACTTC. As protein: CASSLGAEALQETQYF. The chain recombines TRBV7-6 with TRBJ2-5; D remains ambiguous. Germline lookup yields CDR1 SGHVS and CDR2 FNYEAQ. The CDR3 consists of 16 residues. Trimming took 1 base from V and 2 from J, leaving 14 bases between them. Using reference TRBV7-6 and TRBJ2-5 for the parts outside the CDR3, the full variable domain is GAGVSQSPRYKVTKRGQDVALRCDPISGHVSLYWYRQALGQGPEFLTYFNYEAQQDKSGLPNDRFSAERPEGSISTLTIQRTEQRDSAMYRCASSLGAEALQETQYFGPGTRLLVL.

V usage is TRBV12-5 and J usage is TRBJ2-3; the D gene is possibly TRBD1 (6 bases). Germline CDR1 reads LGHNT; CDR2 reads FRNRAP. The CDR3 contains 21 residues. V was pared by 1 base and J by 7 bases, with 33 bases between. The CDR3 DNA reads TGTGCTAGTGGTTTGGAGGTAGGAGGTTCCACCAGAGGGGGAAGGAGGCATACGCAGTATTTT. Its protein product is CASGLEVGGSTRGGRRHTQYF.

A single count supports this clone. The gene calls are TRBV10-2 and TRBJ2-7, with 8 bases lining up with TRBD2. CDR1 WSHSY and CDR2 SAAADI come from the germline V gene. The CDR3 totals 13 residues. J gave up 6 bases and V 7 bases, and 8 bases lay outside the gene matches. The CDR3 loop reads CASKDGRAAEQYF. In DNA form, the CDR3 reads TGCGCCAGCAAAGACGGGAGGGCCGCCGAGCAGTACTTC.

The genes are TRBV6-1 and TRBJ1-1; D possibly corresponds to TRBD1 (5 bases). The germline V gene encodes CDR1 MNHNS and CDR2 SASEGT. This CDR3 is 15 amino acids long. V dropped 1 base and J dropped 3 bases, with 12 bases sitting between them. Here the CDR3 reads CASSEGRVGDTEAFF. The DNA for the CDR3 is TGTGCCAGCAGTGAAGGCAGGGTGGGAGACACTGAAGCTTTCTTT.

The rearrangement joins TRBV13 to TRBJ2-3; D might be TRBD2 (6 bases). The germline gives CDR1 PRHDT, CDR2 FYEKMQ (reference sequence). This CDR3 region has 20 residues. Deletions cut 5 bases from V and 1 base from J, with 28 bases between. The CDR3 bases are TGTGCCAGCAGCCCGCTGAGCCAGGGACTCCCCTTCGAGGGCACAGATACGCAGTATTTT. Encoded protein: CASSPLSQGLPFEGTDTQYF. The whole variable domain, filled in from reference TRBV13 and TRBJ2-3, reads AAGVIQSPRHLIKEKRETATLKCYPIPRHDTVYWYQQGPGQDPQFLISFYEKMQSDKGSIPDRFSAQQFSDYHSELNMSSLELGDSALYFCASSPLSQGLPFEGTDTQYFGPGTRLTVL.